These 12 T cell receptor beta chains were all obtained from the same sample, sequenced in a study of human T cells and chemical hapten exposure. As to time point: healthy volunteer bleed at 6 weeks. The total RNA was obtained from whole blood that was not fractionated. TCRdb ran MiXCR on the RACE reads and lists one entry per CDR3 protein. The sample carries 65,000 or so distinct CDR3 sequences, 6% to 7% recorded once. Sequencing was performed on whole blood. The receptors originated from a female donor in good health. Some clones in this sample may be carry-over from other donors' samples.

The CDR3, as DNA: TGTGCCAGCAGGGAGACAACTAACTATGGCTACACCTTC. It yields the protein CASRETTNYGYTF. V and J are TRBV6-5 and TRBJ1-2, with D hard to call. The V gene lost 6 bases and the J gene lost 0 bases, with 8 bases spanning the gap. The length of the CDR3 is 13 residues. Germline V gives CDR1 MNHEY, CDR2 SVGAGI.

Worth noting for this clonotype: With a much larger clone just one base away, this may be a read error. The chain is built from TRBV6-2 or TRBV6-3 and TRBJ2-7; 10 bases line up with TRBD1. The CDR3 has 14 amino acids. Germline V gene sequence: CDR1 MNHEY, CDR2 SVGEGT. The CDR3 nucleotides are TGTTCCAGCCGTGGACAGGGGGGGTCCTACGAGCAGTACTTC. This encodes CSSRGQGGSYEQYF.

This chain links TRBV2 with TRBJ1-1, with D perhaps TRBD1 (6 bases). V was shortened by 0 bases and J by 7 bases, with 12 bases between the two germline ends. The CDR3 covers 14 residues. Germline assignment: CDR1 SNHLY and CDR2 FYNNEI. Here the CDR3 DNA reads TGTGCCAGCAGTGAAGCGGGGGGGCGGTTTGAAGCTTTCTTT. Amino acid sequence: CASSEAGGRFEAFF.

This clonotype was detected a few times. V gene TRBV21-1 combines with J gene TRBJ2-2; TRBD2 was called by the table and not checked on the DNA. TRBV21-1 is recorded as a pseudogene. The CDR3 extends over 18 amino acids. The chain's CDR3 is CASSKELRDSLNTGELFF. CDR3 in DNA: TGTGCCAGCAGCAAAGAGCTAAGGGACTCTTTGAACACCGGGGAGCTGTTTTTT.

In this sample, this clonotype turned up a few times. The chain couples TRBV20-1 to TRBJ2-3; 10 positions match TRBD2. Germline V gene sequence: CDR1 DFQATT, CDR2 SNEGSKA (reference sequence). Losses at the gene ends were 3 bases for V and 5 bases for J; bases not matched to a gene: 5. This CDR3 comprises 14 residues. CDR3: CSARSGRAEDTQYF. As DNA, the CDR3 is TGCAGTGCTAGGAGCGGGAGGGCGGAAGATACGCAGTATTTT.

The chain recombines TRBV13 with TRBJ1-1, with D maybe TRBD1 (5 bases). This CDR3 is 13 amino acids long. Trimming took off 5 bases at V and 7 bases at J, with 14 bases between the two ends. CDR1 and CDR2 from the germline V gene are PRHDT and FYEKMQ (reference sequence). The CDR3 is CASSIRGRGEAFF. The CDR3 region has the DNA TGTGCCAGCAGCATCCGGGGAAGGGGTGAAGCTTTCTTT. The full variable domain, its missing parts supplied by reference TRBV13 and TRBJ1-1, is AAGVIQSPRHLIKEKRETATLKCYPIPRHDTVYWYQQGPGQDPQFLISFYEKMQSDKGSIPDRFSAQQFSDYHSELNMSSLELGDSALYFCASSIRGRGEAFFGQGTRLTVV.

In this sample, this clonotype turned up many times. V and J are TRBV6-5 and TRBJ1-6; TRBD1 is a possible D gene (6 bases). This CDR3 is built from 15 residues. The V gene lost 7 bases and the J gene lost 0 bases, with 10 bases spanning the gap. Germline values: CDR1 MNHEY, CDR2 SVGAGI. The CDR3 region has the DNA TGTGCCAGCAAGGGGGGGGGCTCCTATAATTCACCCCTCCACTTT. Translated, it gives CASKGGGSYNSPLHF.

This clonotype appeared many times. The CDR3 nucleotides are TGTGCCAGCAGTTCCCTAGCGGGAGTCGCAGATACGCAGTATTTT. It codes for CASSSLAGVADTQYF. The chain recombines TRBV6-5 with TRBJ2-3, with 10 bases identical to TRBD2. There are 15 residues in the CDR3. Germline CDR1 MNHEY, CDR2 SVGAGI. Trimming at V came to 4 bases and at J to 4 bases, leaving 5 bases not matched to a gene.

This clonotype appeared a few times. The genes are TRBV12-3 or TRBV12-4 and TRBJ1-1, with a possible D match to TRBD1 (5 bases). CDR3 length: 15 amino acids. V lost 3 bases and J 3 bases, leaving 14 bases between the germline ends. CDR3: CASSFHGGQDTEAFF. The CDR3 nucleotides read TGTGCCAGCAGTTTCCACGGGGGTCAGGACACTGAAGCTTTCTTT.

This clonotype turned up a few times. V gene TRBV29-1 combines with J gene TRBJ1-2; TRBD1 aligns across 9 bases. This CDR3 comprises 13 residues. Germline V gene sequence: CDR1 SQVTM, CDR2 ANQGSEA. Losses at the gene ends were 8 bases for V and 5 bases for J; bases not matched to a gene: 9. The DNA of the CDR3 is TGCAGCTTCGGGACAGGGACGGCGTATGGCTACACCTTC. It codes for CSFGTGTAYGYTF.

The chain combines TRBV6-4 with TRBJ2-2; D gene uncertain. The CDR3 sequence is 13 residues long. V was shortened by 0 bases and J by 8 bases, with 7 bases between the two germline ends. CDR1 and CDR2 from the germline V gene are MRHNA and SNTAGT. The CDR3 bases are TGTGCCAGCAGTGACTCGGAGAAAGGGGAGCTGTTTTTT. It translates to CASSDSEKGELFF.

This clonotype has only a few counts. The chain employs TRBV5-5 and TRBJ1-4; D gene ambiguous. Trimming removed 5 bases from V and 7 bases from J, with 9 bases in between. Germline V gene sequence: CDR1 SGHKS, CDR2 YYEKEE (reference sequence). CDR3 length: 12 amino acids. CDR3 in DNA: TGTGCCAGCAGACGGCAGACTGAAAAACTGTTTTTT. Translating it yields CASRRQTEKLFF.